This T cell receptor beta chain was documented in a study of blood T cells in healthy people across ages. V was trimmed by 1 base and J by 4 bases, leaving 19 bases between them. The germline V gene encodes CDR1 LGHNA and CDR2 YNFKEQ. The CDR3 covers 17 residues. Next came a second PCR, run for about 7 to 12 cycles, which used a sample-barcoded 5' primer along with a J-beta primer mix. TCRdb re-called the 5' RACE reads through MiXCR, storing one row per CDR3 protein. This sample has 650,000 to 1,000,000 distinct CDR3 sequences; 35% to 40% occur once, and the top ten carry 13%. V usage is TRBV4-2 and J usage is TRBJ1-1; TRBD1 is a possible D gene (6 bases). The source is a man between 18 and 35 years old in good health. The sample taken for sequencing was blood. The CDR3 region is CASSQGVGGQMSTEAFF. The DNA of the CDR3 is TGTGCCAGCAGCCAAGGAGTAGGGGGGCAGATGAGCACTGAAGCTTTCTTT.